A selection of T cell receptor beta chains follows, all from one sample in a study of T cell repertoires in cytomegalovirus infection. In TCRdb, the reads were re-called with MiXCR into one record per CDR3 protein. The data hold 400,000 to 550,000 distinct CDR3 sequences, with 11% observed a single time. The material sequenced was PBMCs. All receptors come from a human donor in good health (CMV status not recorded). Some clones in this sample may be carry-over from other donors' samples. The CDR3 runs from the conserved cysteine through the conserved F or W. Each record gives: J gene, V gene, CDR3 protein.

>TRBJ2-1|TRBV6-1
CASRAGTVGGNEQFF
>TRBJ2-1|TRBV7-3
CASSLAGGEQFF
>TRBJ2-1|TRBV11-2
CASSLGGASGAQQFF
>TRBJ1-6|TRBV28
CASGHLNNSPLHF
>TRBJ2-1|TRBV7-8
CASSSYLAVNYNEQFF
>TRBJ2-1|TRBV12-5
CASGPLSYNEQFF
>TRBJ1-5|TRBV12-3/TRBV12-4
CASSLKTGPFSFSQPQHF
>TRBJ2-2|TRBV5-4
CASTRGGVGLGELFF
>TRBJ2-7|TRBV20-1
CSATKPGQGPYEQYF
>TRBJ2-1|TRBV19
CASSISWAAYKGSNEQFF
>TRBJ2-1|TRBV28
CASRTGTSGSYNEQFF
>TRBJ1-1|TRBV7-6
CASSLEPGTGDNTEAFF
>TRBJ1-2|TRBV20-1
CSATGRGGYGYTF
>TRBJ1-2|TRBV7-9
CASSFDRAGYTF
>TRBJ2-7|TRBV27
CASSLRMVGGRDYEQYF
>TRBJ2-5|TRBV9
CASSGSGIQETQYF
>TRBJ1-2|TRBV10-3
CAINPGEGGGYTF
>TRBJ2-7|TRBV7-6
CASSLGSQVLPYEQYF
>TRBJ2-1|TRBV2
CASSRGGSFNEQFF
>TRBJ2-2|TRBV5-4
CASSSTGAGGELFF